These 20 T cell receptor beta chains originate from one sample sequenced in a study of blood T cells in healthy people across ages. For the second PCR, which ran for roughly 6 to 12 cycles, a sample-barcoded 5' primer and a J-beta primer mix were used. TCRdb fed the 5' RACE reads into MiXCR, producing one record per CDR3 protein. The sample contains around 790,000 distinct CDR3 sequences, approximately 44% of which appear only once. Sequenced material: blood. Source of these receptors: a man aged 55-75 years in good health.

A few counts support this clonotype. The chain couples TRBV6-1 to TRBJ1-1, with 8 bases that match TRBD1. After removal of 7 bases from V and 4 bases from J, the junction contained 5 bases not matched to a gene. The CDR3 loop spans 13 amino acids. Germline V gene lookup returns CDR1 MNHNS and CDR2 SASEGT. The CDR3 nucleotides read TGTGCCAGCATCTCCACAGGGGGCACTGAAGCTTTCTTT. Protein: CASISTGGTEAFF.

This clonotype is a singleton in its sample. The V call is TRBV6-2 or TRBV6-3, the J call TRBJ2-7, with 7 bases fitting TRBD1. The CDR3 has 13 amino acids. Looked up from germline, CDR1 is MNHEY and CDR2 is SVGEGT. V was clipped by 7 bases and J by 6 bases; unmatched bases: 9. The CDR3 sequence: CASTWTGVIEQYF. The CDR3 nucleotides are TGTGCCAGCACCTGGACAGGAGTGATCGAGCAGTACTTC.

This clonotype was seen a few times. This rearrangement joins TRBV10-3 to TRBJ2-3; D gene ambiguous. Germline values: CDR1 ENHRY, CDR2 SYGVKD. V lost 6 bases and J 4 bases, leaving 11 bases between the germline ends. This CDR3 region has 13 residues. CDR3 sequence: CAIRTPLADTQYF. As DNA, the CDR3 is TGTGCCATCAGGACTCCCCTGGCAGATACGCAGTATTTT.

This clonotype appeared a few times. V and J are TRBV30 and TRBJ2-7; 8 bases agree with TRBD1. The ends lost 0 bases at V and 10 bases at J; junction bases unmatched: 8. This CDR3 spans 13 amino acids. Germline CDR1 and CDR2: GTSNPN and SVGIG (reference sequence). The CDR3 loop reads CAWSVSGRGQQYF. CDR3 nucleotide sequence: TGTGCCTGGAGTGTATCGGGCAGGGGGCAACAGTACTTC. Full variable domain (rest looked up from reference TRBV30 and TRBJ2-7): SQTIHQWPATLVQPVGSPLSLECTVEGTSNPNLYWYRQAAGRGLQLLFYSVGIGQISSEVPQNLSASRPQDRQFILSSKKLLLSDSGFYLCAWSVSGRGQQYFGPGTRLTVT.

The sample holds a few counts of this clonotype. The V call is TRBV7-9, the J call TRBJ2-7; D is perhaps TRBD1 (5 bases). This CDR3 is built from 14 residues. The germline CDR1 and CDR2 sequences are SEHNR and FQNEAQ (reference sequence). Trimming shortened V by 2 bases and J by 5 bases, and 13 bases separated the two germline ends. The CDR3 DNA reads TGTGCCAGCAGCTTAAATTCAGGGTTGGACGAGCAGTACTTC. Its protein is CASSLNSGLDEQYF.

This rearrangement joins TRBV25-1 to TRBJ2-5, with a possible D match to TRBD2 (5 bases). Judging by the DNA end, TRBJ2-4 fits better; the J call may be wrong. Germline CDR1 MGHDK, CDR2 SYGVNS. The CDR3 is 12 residues long. CDR3 amino acids: CASSRGLGIQYF. CDR3 nucleotides: TGTGCCAGCAGCAGAGGGTTAGGCATTCAGTACTTC.

The sample holds a few counts of this clonotype. This CDR3 reads CASSQDTENTEAFF. CDR3 bases: TGCGCCAGCAGCCAAGATACAGAGAACACTGAAGCTTTCTTT. V and J are TRBV4-3 and TRBJ1-1; D is uncertain. Trimming took off 0 bases at V and 1 base at J, with 6 bases between the two ends. Germline lookup yields CDR1 LGHNA and CDR2 YSLEER. The CDR3 covers 14 residues.

In its sample, this clonotype was seen many times. The chain is built from TRBV6-2 or TRBV6-3 and TRBJ2-1, with 8 bases fitting TRBD2. V was pared by 6 bases and J by 9 bases, with 7 bases of the junction left unmatched. Germline V gives CDR1 MNHEY, CDR2 SVGEGT. CDR3 length equals 13 residues. CDR3 region: CASSTGGRIEQFF. The CDR3, as DNA: TGTGCCAGCAGCACGGGGGGGCGCATTGAGCAGTTCTTC.

In nucleotides, the CDR3 is TGTGCCAGCACGTACGAGGGGGCCCCAGAGACCCAGTACTTC. Protein product: CASTYEGAPETQYF. V is TRBV5-6 and J is TRBJ2-5, with 7 nucleotides matching TRBD1. V lost 6 bases to trimming and J lost 4 bases; unmatched junction nucleotides: 9. The CDR3 has 14 amino acids. Looked up from germline, CDR1 is SGHDT and CDR2 is YYEEEE.

The chain employs TRBV12-3 or TRBV12-4 and TRBJ2-1; D is perhaps TRBD2 (5 bases). The V end was cut by 5 bases, the J end by 9 bases, with 14 bases between. The CDR3 loop spans 13 amino acids. As DNA, the CDR3 is TGTGCCAGCAGTCCCGGAGGATACGGTGAGCAGTTCTTC. Encoded protein: CASSPGGYGEQFF.

This chain uses TRBV20-1 with TRBJ1-2; unclear D gene. The CDR3 is 12 amino acids. V was trimmed by 6 bases and J by 6 bases, leaving 14 bases between them. Germline CDR1 DFQATT, CDR2 SNEGSKA (reference sequence). The DNA of the CDR3 is TGCAGTGCCAGCGGTCACGTAGATGGCTACACCTTC. It codes for CSASGHVDGYTF.

The rearrangement joins TRBV3-1 to TRBJ1-5; D not resolved. The CDR3 contains 15 residues. With 1 base removed from V and 1 base from J, the gap between germline ends came to 8 bases. The germline V gene encodes CDR1 LGHDT and CDR2 YNNKEL (reference sequence). The CDR3 DNA follows: TGTGCCAGCAGCCAAGGAGGGTTGAGCAATCAGCCCCAGCATTTT. The encoded protein is CASSQGGLSNQPQHF. The variable domain in full, completed from reference TRBV3-1 and TRBJ1-5, reads DTAVSQTPKYLVTQMGNDKSIKCEQNLGHDTMYWYKQDSKKFLKIMFSYNNKELIINETVPNRFSPKSPDKAHLNLHINSLELGDSAVYFCASSQGGLSNQPQHFGDGTRLSIL.

V usage is TRBV30 and J usage is TRBJ2-2, with D possibly TRBD1 on 5 matching bases. The CDR3 totals 15 residues. Deletions cut 3 bases from V and 2 bases from J, with 13 bases between. In germline, CDR1 is GTSNPN, CDR2 SVGIG (reference sequence). CDR3 residues: CAWRYPGRNTGELFF. CDR3 DNA sequence: TGTGCCTGGAGGTATCCAGGGCGAAACACCGGGGAGCTGTTTTTT. Supplemented by reference TRBV30 and TRBJ2-2, the full variable domain reads SQTIHQWPATLVQPVGSPLSLECTVEGTSNPNLYWYRQAAGRGLQLLFYSVGIGQISSEVPQNLSASRPQDRQFILSSKKLLLSDSGFYLCAWRYPGRNTGELFFGEGSRLTVL.

The chain has TRBV7-2 and TRBJ2-1, with 7 bases identical to TRBD1. J gave up 5 bases and V 2 bases, and 12 bases lay outside the gene matches. Germline CDR1 is SGHTA and CDR2 is FQGNSA. The CDR3 spans 17 residues. For the CDR3, the DNA is TGTGCCAGCAGCTTATTGTCCACAGGGGTTTGGGACAATGAGCAGTTCTTC. This sequence encodes CASSLLSTGVWDNEQFF.

V usage is TRBV7-9 and J usage is TRBJ2-1; 10 bases are shared with TRBD2. The V and J ends lost 5 bases and 7 bases, in that order; junction bases with no gene match: 14. The germline CDR1 and CDR2 sequences are SEHNR and FQNEAQ (reference sequence). The length of the CDR3 is 17 residues. The CDR3 here is CASSPLAGVRGGNEQFF. DNA for the CDR3: TGTGCCAGCAGCCCTCTAGCGGGGGTTCGGGGGGGGAATGAGCAGTTCTTC.

This clonotype was seen more than once but under ten times. This CDR3 is CASSFSGTPGANVLTF. CDR3 DNA: TGTGCCAGCAGTTTTTCCGGGACACCAGGGGCCAACGTCCTGACTTTC. The genes are TRBV27 and TRBJ2-6; tentative D call: TRBD1 (6 bases). CDR1 is MNHEY and CDR2 is SMNVEV in the germline V gene (reference sequence). The CDR3 length is 16 residues. The germline V and J ends were trimmed by 3 bases and 4 bases, with 13 bases remaining between them.

This sequence joins TRBV20-1 and TRBJ1-1, with D perhaps TRBD1 (5 bases). Germline V gene lookup returns CDR1 DFQATT and CDR2 SNEGSKA (reference sequence). This CDR3 has 13 amino acids. The V gene lost 3 bases and the J gene lost 1 base, with 9 bases spanning the gap. In nucleotides, the CDR3 is TGCAGTGCTAGGTATAGGGGGAACACTGAAGCTTTCTTT. Translated: CSARYRGNTEAFF.

This clonotype was seen a handful of times. This chain joins TRBV6-5 and TRBJ1-2, with D maybe TRBD1 (6 bases). The germline CDR1 and CDR2 sequences are MNHEY and SVGAGI. V was clipped by 2 bases and J by 4 bases, with 11 bases between them. CDR3 length: 14 amino acids. In DNA form, the CDR3 reads TGTGCCAGCAGTTACCGGACAGACAGCTATGGCTACACCTTC. It codes for CASSYRTDSYGYTF.

This clonotype was seen at least ten times. The junction differs from germline at one of its ends, possibly a read error. This chain joins TRBV5-1 and TRBJ2-7; 7 nucleotides match TRBD1. The germline CDR1 and CDR2 sequences are SGHRS and YFSETQ. CDR3 length equals 15 residues. The CDR3 loop reads CASSLRTGSSYEQYF. The CDR3, as DNA: TGTGCCAGCAGTCTTCGGACAGGAAGCTCCTACGAGCAGTACTTC.

This clonotype appeared a few times. The chain combines TRBV28 with TRBJ1-5, with D possibly being TRBD1 (6 bases). The germline CDR1 and CDR2 sequences are MDHEN and SYDVKM. The V end lost 5 bases, the J end lost 0 bases, and 17 bases lay between the germline ends. CDR3 length: 17 residues. CDR3 region: CASSTPRDRYSNQPQHF. DNA of the CDR3: TGTGCCAGCAGTACTCCCCGTGACAGGTATAGCAATCAGCCCCAGCATTTT.